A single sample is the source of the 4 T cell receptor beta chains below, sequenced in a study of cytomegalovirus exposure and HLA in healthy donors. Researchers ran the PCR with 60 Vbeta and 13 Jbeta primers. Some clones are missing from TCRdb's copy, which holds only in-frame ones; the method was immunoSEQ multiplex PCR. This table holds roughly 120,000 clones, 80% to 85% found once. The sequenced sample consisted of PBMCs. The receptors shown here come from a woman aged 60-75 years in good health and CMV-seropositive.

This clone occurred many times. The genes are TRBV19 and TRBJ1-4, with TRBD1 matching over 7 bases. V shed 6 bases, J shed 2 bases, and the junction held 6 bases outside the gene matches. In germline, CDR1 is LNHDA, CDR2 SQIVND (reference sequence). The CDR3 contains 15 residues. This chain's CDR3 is CASRPGTVTNEKLFF. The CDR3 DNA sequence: TGTGCCAGTAGACCCGGGACAGTCACTAATGAAAAACTGTTTTTT.

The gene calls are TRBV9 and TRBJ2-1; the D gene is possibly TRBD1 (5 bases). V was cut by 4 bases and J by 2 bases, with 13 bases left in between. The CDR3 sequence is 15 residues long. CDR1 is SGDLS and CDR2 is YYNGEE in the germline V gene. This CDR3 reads CASSSRGGAYNEQFF. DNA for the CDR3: TGTGCCAGCAGCTCAAGGGGCGGAGCCTACAATGAGCAGTTCTTC. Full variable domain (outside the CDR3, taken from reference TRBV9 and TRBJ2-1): DSGVTQTPKHLITATGQRVTLRCSPRSGDLSVYWYQQSLDQGLQFLIQYYNGEERAKGNILERFSAQQFPDLHSELNLSSLELGDSALYFCASSSRGGAYNEQFFGPGTRLTVL.

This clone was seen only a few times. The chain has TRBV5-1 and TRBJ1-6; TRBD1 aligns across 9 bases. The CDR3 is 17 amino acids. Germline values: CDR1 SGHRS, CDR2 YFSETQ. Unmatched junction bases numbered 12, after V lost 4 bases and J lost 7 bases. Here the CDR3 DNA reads TGCGCCAGCAGCCCGGGACAGGGTAGATCGCAAAATTCACCCCTCCACTTT. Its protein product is CASSPGQGRSQNSPLHF.

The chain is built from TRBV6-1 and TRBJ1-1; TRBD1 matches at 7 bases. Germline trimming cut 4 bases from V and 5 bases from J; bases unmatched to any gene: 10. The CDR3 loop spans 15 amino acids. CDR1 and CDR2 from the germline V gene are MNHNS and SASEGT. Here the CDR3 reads CASSARGIVRTEAFF. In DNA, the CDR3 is TGTGCCAGCAGTGCCAGGGGGATTGTTAGGACTGAAGCTTTCTTT.